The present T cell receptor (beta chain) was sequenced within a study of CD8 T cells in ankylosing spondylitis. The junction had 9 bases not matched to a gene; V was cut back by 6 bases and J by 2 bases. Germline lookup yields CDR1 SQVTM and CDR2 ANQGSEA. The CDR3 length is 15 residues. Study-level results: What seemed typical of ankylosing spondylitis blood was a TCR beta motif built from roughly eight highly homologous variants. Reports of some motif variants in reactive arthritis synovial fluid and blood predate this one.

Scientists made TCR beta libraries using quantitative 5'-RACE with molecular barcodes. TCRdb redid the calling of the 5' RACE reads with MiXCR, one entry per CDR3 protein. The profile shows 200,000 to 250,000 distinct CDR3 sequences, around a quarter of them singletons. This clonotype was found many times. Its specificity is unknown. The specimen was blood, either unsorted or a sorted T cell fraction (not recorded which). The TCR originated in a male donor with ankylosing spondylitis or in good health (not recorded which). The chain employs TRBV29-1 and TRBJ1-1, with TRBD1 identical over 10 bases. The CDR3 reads CSVRGGTGANTEAFF. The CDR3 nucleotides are TGCAGCGTCCGGGGAGGGACAGGGGCAAACACTGAAGCTTTCTTT. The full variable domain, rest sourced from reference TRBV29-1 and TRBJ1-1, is SAVISQKPSRDICQRGTSLTIQCQVDSQVTMMFWYRQQPGQSLTLIATANQGSEATYESGFVIDKFPISRPNLTFSTLTVSNMSPEDSSIYLCSVRGGTGANTEAFFGQGTRLTVV.